The 8 T cell receptor beta chains reported below all come from one sample, sequenced in a study of shared clonotypes between healthy human individuals. Naive CD8 cells lacked CD45RO and underwent positive selection for CCR7, leaving out terminally differentiated effector memory CD45RA+ cells. Profiled with immunoSEQ multiplex PCR; TCRdb holds only in-frame clones, not every one. Altogether roughly 2.1 million clones are present, approximately 94% being singletons, with the ten largest covering 1.5% to 2%. Sequenced: naive CD8+ T cells from PBMCs. Source of these receptors: a man aged 18 to 35 in good health. Some clones in this sample may be carry-over from other donors' samples.

The V gene is TRBV27, the J gene TRBJ2-1; 11 positions agree with TRBD1. The germline V gene has CDR1 MNHEY and CDR2 SMNVEV (reference sequence). The ends lost 5 bases at V and 6 bases at J; junction bases unmatched: 9. This CDR3 contains 16 residues. The CDR3 DNA is TGTGCCAGCAGTGTCGGACAGGGGGCTGAATTCAATGAGCAGTTCTTC. It yields the protein CASSVGQGAEFNEQFF.

The gene calls are TRBV7-9 and TRBJ2-7; 7 bases line up with TRBD1. The CDR3 spans 15 residues. Germline V gene sequence: CDR1 SEHNR, CDR2 FQNEAQ (reference sequence). J gave up 5 bases and V 5 bases, and 12 bases lay outside the gene matches. In nucleotides, the CDR3 is TGTGCCAGCAGCGCCCGGGACAGCCTCTACGACGAGCAGTACTTC. Protein product: CASSARDSLYDEQYF.

This clone turned up a few times. V is TRBV7-9 and J is TRBJ1-2, with 9 bases that match TRBD1. CDR1 and CDR2 from the germline V gene are SEHNR and FQNEAQ (reference sequence). Trimming removed 5 bases from V and 2 bases from J; junction bases left unmatched: 6. The CDR3 runs 15 residues. The CDR3 DNA reads as TGTGCCAGCAGCGAACTACAGGGGGCGAACTATGGCTACACCTTC. Its translation: CASSELQGANYGYTF.

The DNA for the CDR3 is TGTGCCAGTAGTCTAACCTGGGGAATCAGCAATCAGCCCCAGCATTTT. This translates into CASSLTWGISNQPQHF. The rearrangement uses TRBV19 and TRBJ1-5; D unresolved. The CDR3 runs to 16 residues. The germline V gene encodes CDR1 LNHDA and CDR2 SQIVND (reference sequence). Trimming took 5 bases from V and 1 from J, leaving 15 bases between them.

V gene TRBV12-5 combines with J gene TRBJ2-3; possibly TRBD1 or TRBD2 for D (5 bases each). Germline assignment: CDR1 LGHNT and CDR2 FRNRAP. This CDR3 comprises 19 residues. Trimming took 7 bases from V and 3 from J, leaving 29 bases between them. CDR3 amino acids: CASALRVLTGTDGTDTQYF. Written as DNA, the CDR3 is TGTGCTAGTGCGCTGCGGGTTCTCACTGGGACCGACGGTACAGATACGCAGTATTTT.

The genes are TRBV6-5 and TRBJ1-1; possible D gene TRBD1, 5 bases. The CDR3 spans 14 residues. The V gene lost 5 bases and the J gene lost 0 bases, with 10 bases spanning the gap. In germline, CDR1 is MNHEY, CDR2 SVGAGI. The CDR3 DNA reads TGTGCCAGCAGTCCGGACACCATGAACACTGAAGCTTTCTTT. This gives the protein CASSPDTMNTEAFF.

There are a few counts of this clone. The rearrangement links TRBV4-1 to TRBJ1-1; D not resolved. Trimming pared 4 bases from V and 1 base from J, leaving 4 bases between. Per the germline V gene, CDR1 is MGHRA and CDR2 is YSYEKL. The CDR3 is 12 residues long. CDR3 bases: TGCGCCAGCAGCCCAGAGAACACTGAAGCTTTCTTT. This encodes CASSPENTEAFF.

This chain connects TRBV13 to TRBJ1-4; D is ambiguous. Germline CDR1 reads PRHDT; CDR2 reads FYEKMQ (reference sequence). The CDR3 length is 15 residues. V shed 0 bases and J shed 0 bases, with 5 bases lying between them. The CDR3 region is CASSLGPSTNEKLFF. In nucleotides, the CDR3 is TGTGCCAGCAGCTTAGGGCCTTCAACTAATGAAAAACTGTTTTTT.